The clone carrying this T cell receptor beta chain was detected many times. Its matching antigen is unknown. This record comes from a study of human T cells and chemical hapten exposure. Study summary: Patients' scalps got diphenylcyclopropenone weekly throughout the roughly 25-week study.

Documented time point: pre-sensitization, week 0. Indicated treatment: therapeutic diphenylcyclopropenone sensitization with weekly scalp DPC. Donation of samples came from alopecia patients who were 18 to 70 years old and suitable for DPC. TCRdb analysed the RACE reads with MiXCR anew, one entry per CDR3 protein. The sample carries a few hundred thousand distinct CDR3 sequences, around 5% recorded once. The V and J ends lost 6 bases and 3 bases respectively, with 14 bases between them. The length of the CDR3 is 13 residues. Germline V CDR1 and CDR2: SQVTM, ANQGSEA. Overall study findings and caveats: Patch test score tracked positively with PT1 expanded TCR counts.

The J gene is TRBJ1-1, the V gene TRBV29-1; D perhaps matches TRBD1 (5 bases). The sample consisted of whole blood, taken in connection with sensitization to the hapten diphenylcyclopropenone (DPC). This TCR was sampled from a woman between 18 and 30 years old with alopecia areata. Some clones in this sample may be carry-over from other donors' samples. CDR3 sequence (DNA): TGCAGCGTCGTAGTTGGAGGGGACACTGAAGCTTTCTTT. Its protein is CSVVVGGDTEAFF.